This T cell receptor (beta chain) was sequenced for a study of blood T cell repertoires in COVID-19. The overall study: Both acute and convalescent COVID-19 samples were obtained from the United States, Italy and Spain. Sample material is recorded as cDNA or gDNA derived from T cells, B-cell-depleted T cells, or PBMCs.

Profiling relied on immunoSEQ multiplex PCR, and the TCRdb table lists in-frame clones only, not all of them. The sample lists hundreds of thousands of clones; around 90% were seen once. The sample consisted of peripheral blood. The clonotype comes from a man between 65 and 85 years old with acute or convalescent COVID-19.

In DNA form, the CDR3 reads TGTGCCAGCAGCTTGGCCCCAGCGGGAGTTGGGGGAGCTGAGCAGTTCTTC. Translated: CASSLAPAGVGGAEQFF. V gene TRBV5-8 combines with J gene TRBJ2-1; 8 nucleotides agree with TRBD2. CDR3 length: 17 residues. Per the germline V gene, CDR1 is SGHTS and CDR2 is YDEGEE. V was pared by 0 bases and J by 9 bases, with 14 bases of the junction left unmatched.